One TCR beta chain is described in this entry. These data come from a study of control samples from healthy donors and cancer patients. Assay used: immunoSEQ multiplex PCR; TCRdb lists only in-frame clones, some missing. Counted here are about 63,000 clones, approximately 85% occurring once; the ten biggest clones make up 4.5% to 6%. V lost 0 bases and J lost 0; bases outside the gene matches: 0. Looked up from germline, CDR1 is SGHRS and CDR2 is YFSETQ. The CDR3 runs 16 residues. This TCR derives from a man between 35 and 55 years old in good health. The chain employs TRBV5-1 and TRBJ2-2; 9 positions agree with TRBD1. The sequencing input was blood. This CDR3 reads CASSLGQGANTGELFF. CDR3 nucleotide sequence: TGCGCCAGCAGCTTGGGACAGGGGGCGAACACCGGGGAGCTGTTTTTT.